The source of this T cell receptor beta chain is a study of technical replicates of blood from a handful of donors. Clones were read by immunoSEQ multiplex PCR, and TCRdb kept only the in-frame ones, dropping some. The data show 60,000 or so clones, approximately 87% seen once. This CDR3 is 13 amino acids long. The V and J ends lost 4 bases and 6 bases respectively, with 13 bases between them. The germline gives CDR1 MGHRA, CDR2 YSYEKL. This TCR was recovered from a human donor in good health. Some clones in this sample may be carry-over from other donors' samples. The V and J genes are TRBV4-1 and TRBJ2-7; possible D gene TRBD1, 6 bases. The sample taken for sequencing was PBMCs. The CDR3 nucleotides read TGCGCCAGCAGCCTGTTGGACAGCCGCGAGCAGTACTTC. Amino acids: CASSLLDSREQYF.